This TCR beta chain comes out of a study of T cell repertoires and HLA-DP antigens. Study observations and caveats: Sorted CD137+ cells had clonality 0.3 to 0.45 against both alloantigens, versus about 0.041 pre-culture.

This CDR3 has 14 residues. Germline CDR1 reads SGHVS; CDR2 reads FQNEAQ. V lost 5 bases and J lost 8, with 15 bases in between. Sequencing used immunoSEQ multiplex PCR; TCRdb keeps in-frame clones, though not all of them. Of about 89,000 clones listed, around 86% were seen once; the top ten hold 1.5% to 2%. Concerning this clone: Its antigen is unknown.

The sequenced sample consisted of CD4+ T cells from PBMCs. This sequence originates from a man aged 45-65 years in good health and CMV-seronegative. This sequence joins TRBV7-8 and TRBJ1-4; D is unresolved. As DNA, the CDR3 is TGTGCCAGCAGCCCCCGGTGGGGTGTCGAAAAACTGTTTTTT. Protein: CASSPRWGVEKLFF.